The rows below give T cell receptor beta chains drawn from one sample of a study of response to subunit inactivated influenza vaccine. TCRdb reanalysed the RT-PCR reads using MiXCR and keeps one entry per CDR3 protein. There are 500,000 to 600,000 distinct CDR3 sequences in the sample; 12% occur only once, and around 9.6% lies in the top ten. The sample consisted of PBMCs from blood, taken on the day of vaccination. The receptors were gathered from a man aged 45-65 years who received an inactivated influenza vaccine. Each CDR3 is given with its conserved first and last residue. The D gene is left open where the match is weak. Where a row states a size, it is once, few, many or the class of an expanded clone; other rows omit it.

cdr3_aa: CASSIGTSGTSYNEQFF
cdr3_nt: TGTGCCAGTAGTATTGGGACTAGCGGCACCTCCTACAATGAGCAGTTCTTC
j_call: TRBJ2-1
v_call: TRBV19
d_call: TRBD2
clone_size: few

cdr3_aa: CASSRSGGRYNEQFF
cdr3_nt: TGTGCCAGCAGTCGTAGCGGGGGGCGGTACAATGAGCAGTTCTTC
j_call: TRBJ2-1
v_call: TRBV14
d_call: TRBD2
clone_size: -

cdr3_aa: CATRQVAKNIQYF
cdr3_nt: TGTGCCACGCGACAGGTAGCCAAAAACATTCAGTACTTC
j_call: TRBJ2-4
v_call: TRBV27
d_call: -
clone_size: -

cdr3_aa: CASSLTRPAEGQPQHF
cdr3_nt: TGTGCCAGCAGCTTGACCCGGCCGGCCGAAGGTCAGCCCCAGCATTTT
j_call: TRBJ1-5
v_call: TRBV7-8
d_call: -
clone_size: -

cdr3_aa: CASSFRGTWGQDF
cdr3_nt: TGTGCCAGCAGTTTTAGGGGGACCTGGGGCCAGGACTTC
j_call: TRBJ2-7
v_call: TRBV12-3/TRBV12-4
d_call: -
clone_size: -

cdr3_aa: CASSNLGTGELFF
cdr3_nt: TGTGCCAGCAGTAACCTAGGGACCGGGGAGCTGTTTTTT
j_call: TRBJ2-2
v_call: TRBV6-5
d_call: -
clone_size: few

cdr3_aa: CASSADRGNYGYTF
cdr3_nt: TGTGCCAGCTCAGCGGACAGGGGAAACTATGGCTACACCTTC
j_call: TRBJ1-2
v_call: TRBV18
d_call: TRBD1
clone_size: -

cdr3_aa: CASSLAFQDFYEQYF
cdr3_nt: TGTGCCAGCAGCTTAGCATTCCAGGATTTCTACGAGCAGTACTTC
j_call: TRBJ2-7
v_call: TRBV7-6
d_call: -
clone_size: few

cdr3_aa: CASSGTSGDYNEQFF
cdr3_nt: TGTGCCAGCAGCGGAACTAGCGGGGACTACAATGAGCAGTTCTTC
j_call: TRBJ2-1
v_call: TRBV9
d_call: TRBD2
clone_size: many

cdr3_aa: CASSLVSAGPDTQYF
cdr3_nt: TGTGCCAGCAGCTTAGTTTCAGCGGGACCAGATACGCAGTATTTT
j_call: TRBJ2-3
v_call: TRBV7-9
d_call: TRBD2
clone_size: -

cdr3_aa: CASSKREGTGELFF
cdr3_nt: TGTGCCAGCAGCAAGCGGGAGGGCACCGGGGAGCTGTTTTTT
j_call: TRBJ2-2
v_call: TRBV14
d_call: TRBD2
clone_size: few

cdr3_aa: CASSVWDQDEQYF
cdr3_nt: TGTGCCAGCAGCGTGTGGGACCAGGATGAGCAGTACTTC
j_call: TRBJ2-7
v_call: TRBV9
d_call: -
clone_size: -

cdr3_aa: CASSYDRTGELFF
cdr3_nt: TGTGCCAGCAGTTACGACAGGACCGGGGAGCTGTTTTTT
j_call: TRBJ2-2
v_call: TRBV12-3/TRBV12-4
d_call: -
clone_size: -

cdr3_aa: CATSDRRTGLDTQYF
cdr3_nt: TGTGCCACCAGTGACCGCCGGACAGGGCTAGATACGCAGTATTTT
j_call: TRBJ2-3
v_call: TRBV24-1
d_call: TRBD1
clone_size: -

cdr3_aa: CASSLMSGATNEKLFF
cdr3_nt: TGTGCCAGCAGCTTAATGAGCGGAGCAACTAATGAAAAACTGTTTTTT
j_call: TRBJ1-4
v_call: TRBV7-2
d_call: -
clone_size: few

cdr3_aa: CASSEAGSWYGYTF
cdr3_nt: TGTGCCAGCAGTGAAGCGGGGTCATGGTATGGCTACACCTTC
j_call: TRBJ1-2
v_call: TRBV2
d_call: -
clone_size: -

cdr3_aa: CASSSTGEAEAFF
cdr3_nt: TGCGCCAGCAGCTCGACAGGGGAAGCTGAAGCTTTCTTT
j_call: TRBJ1-1
v_call: TRBV5-1
d_call: TRBD1
clone_size: many

cdr3_aa: CASTQLGAQETQYF
cdr3_nt: TGTGCCAGCACCCAATTGGGGGCTCAAGAGACCCAGTACTTC
j_call: TRBJ2-5
v_call: TRBV11-1
d_call: -
clone_size: few

cdr3_aa: CASTLGTGNEQYF
cdr3_nt: TGCGCCAGCACCCTCGGGACAGGGAACGAGCAGTACTTC
j_call: TRBJ2-7
v_call: TRBV5-1
d_call: TRBD1
clone_size: -